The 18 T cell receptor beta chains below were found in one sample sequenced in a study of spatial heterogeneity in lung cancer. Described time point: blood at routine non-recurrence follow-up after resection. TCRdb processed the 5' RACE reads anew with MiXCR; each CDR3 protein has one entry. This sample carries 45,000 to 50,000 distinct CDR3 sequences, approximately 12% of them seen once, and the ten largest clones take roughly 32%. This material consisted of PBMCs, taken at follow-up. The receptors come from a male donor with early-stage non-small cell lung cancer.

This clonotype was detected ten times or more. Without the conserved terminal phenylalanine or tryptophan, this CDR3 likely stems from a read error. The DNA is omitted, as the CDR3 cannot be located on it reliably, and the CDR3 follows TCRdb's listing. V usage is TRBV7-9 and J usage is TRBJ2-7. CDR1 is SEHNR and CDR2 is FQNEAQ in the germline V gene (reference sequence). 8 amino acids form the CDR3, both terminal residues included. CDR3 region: CASSLSTL.

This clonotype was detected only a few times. CDR3 loop: CASSLNSGDTDTQYF. The DNA for the CDR3 is TGCGCCAGCAGCTTAAACAGCGGGGACACAGATACGCAGTATTTT. The chain links TRBV5-1 to TRBJ2-3; 7 bases map to TRBD2. The CDR3 spans 15 residues. Germline V gene lookup returns CDR1 SGHRS and CDR2 YFSETQ. With 2 bases clipped from V and 2 bases from J, the junction kept 5 bases outside the gene matches.

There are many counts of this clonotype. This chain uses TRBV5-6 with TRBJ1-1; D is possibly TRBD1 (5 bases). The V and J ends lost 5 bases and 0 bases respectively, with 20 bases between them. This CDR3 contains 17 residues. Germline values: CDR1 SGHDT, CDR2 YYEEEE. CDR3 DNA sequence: TGTGCCAGCAGGACTAAACCCAGGGACCGAATGAACACTGAAGCTTTCTTT. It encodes CASRTKPRDRMNTEAFF.

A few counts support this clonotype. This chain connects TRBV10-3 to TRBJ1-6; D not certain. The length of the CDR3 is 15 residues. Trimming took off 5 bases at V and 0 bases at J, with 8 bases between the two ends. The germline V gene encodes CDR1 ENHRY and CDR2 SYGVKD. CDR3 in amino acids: CAISRGVSYNSPLHF. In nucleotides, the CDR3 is TGTGCCATCAGTCGCGGAGTCTCCTATAATTCACCCCTCCACTTT.

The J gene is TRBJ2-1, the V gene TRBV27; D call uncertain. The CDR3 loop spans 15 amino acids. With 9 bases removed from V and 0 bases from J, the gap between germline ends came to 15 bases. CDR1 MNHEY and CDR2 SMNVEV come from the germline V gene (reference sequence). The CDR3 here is CARTLPQSSYNEQFF. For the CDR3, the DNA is TGTGCCAGGACTCTACCTCAGAGCTCCTACAATGAGCAGTTCTTC.

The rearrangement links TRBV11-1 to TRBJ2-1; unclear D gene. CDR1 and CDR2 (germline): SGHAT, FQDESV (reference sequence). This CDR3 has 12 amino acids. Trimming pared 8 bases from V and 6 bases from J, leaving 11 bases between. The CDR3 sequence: CASGKASNEQFF. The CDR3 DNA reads TGTGCCAGCGGAAAAGCGAGCAATGAGCAGTTCTTC. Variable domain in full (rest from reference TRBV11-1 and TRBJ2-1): EAEVAQSPRYKITEKSQAVAFWCDPISGHATLYWYRQILGQGPELLVQFQDESVVDDSQLPKDRFSAERLKGVDSTLKIQPAELGDSAMYLCASGKASNEQFFGPGTRLTVL.

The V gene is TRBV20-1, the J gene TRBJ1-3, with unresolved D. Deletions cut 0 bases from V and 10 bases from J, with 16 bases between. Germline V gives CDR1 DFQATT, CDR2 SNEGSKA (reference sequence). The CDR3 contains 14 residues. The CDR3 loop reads CSARDLSGPGTIYF. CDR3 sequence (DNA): TGCAGTGCTAGAGATCTTTCCGGGCCCGGGACCATATATTTT.

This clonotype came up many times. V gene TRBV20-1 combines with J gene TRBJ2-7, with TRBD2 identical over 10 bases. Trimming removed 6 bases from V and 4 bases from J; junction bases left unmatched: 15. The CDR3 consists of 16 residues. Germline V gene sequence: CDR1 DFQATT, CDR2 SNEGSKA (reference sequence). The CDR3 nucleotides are TGCAGTGCAAAAGACCTGCTAGCGGGAGCTGGTTACGAGCAGTACTTC. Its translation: CSAKDLLAGAGYEQYF.

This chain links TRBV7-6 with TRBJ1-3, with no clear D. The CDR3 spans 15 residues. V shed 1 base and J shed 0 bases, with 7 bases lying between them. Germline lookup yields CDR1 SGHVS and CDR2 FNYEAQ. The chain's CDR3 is CASSLGGASGNTIYF. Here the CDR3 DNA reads TGTGCCAGCAGCTTAGGCGGAGCCTCTGGAAACACCATATATTTT. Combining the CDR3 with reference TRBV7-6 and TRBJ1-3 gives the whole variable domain GAGVSQSPRYKVTKRGQDVALRCDPISGHVSLYWYRQALGQGPEFLTYFNYEAQQDKSGLPNDRFSAERPEGSISTLTIQRTEQRDSAMYRCASSLGGASGNTIYFGEGSWLTVV.

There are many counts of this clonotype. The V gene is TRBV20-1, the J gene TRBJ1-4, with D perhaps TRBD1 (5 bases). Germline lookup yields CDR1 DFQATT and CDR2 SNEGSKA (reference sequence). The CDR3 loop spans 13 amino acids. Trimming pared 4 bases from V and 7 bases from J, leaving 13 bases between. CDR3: CSATDSAGEKLFF. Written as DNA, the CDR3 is TGCAGTGCTACCGACAGCGCCGGTGAAAAACTGTTTTTT.

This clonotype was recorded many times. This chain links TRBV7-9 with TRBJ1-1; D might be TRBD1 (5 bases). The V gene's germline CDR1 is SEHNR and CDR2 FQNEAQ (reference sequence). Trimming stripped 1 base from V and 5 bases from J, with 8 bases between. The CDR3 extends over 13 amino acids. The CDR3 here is CASSLGQSTEAFF. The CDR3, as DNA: TGTGCCAGCAGCTTAGGACAGTCAACTGAAGCTTTCTTT. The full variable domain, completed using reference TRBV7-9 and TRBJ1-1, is DTGVSQNPRHKITKRGQNVTFRCDPISEHNRLYWYRQTLGQGPEFLTYFQNEAQLEKSRLLSDRFSAERPKGSFSTLEIQRTEQGDSAMYLCASSLGQSTEAFFGQGTRLTVV.

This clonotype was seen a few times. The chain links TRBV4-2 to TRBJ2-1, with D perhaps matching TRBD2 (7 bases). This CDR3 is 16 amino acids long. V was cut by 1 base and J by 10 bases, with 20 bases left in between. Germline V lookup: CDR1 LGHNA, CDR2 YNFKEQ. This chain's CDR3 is CASSQAPTLGGQEQFF. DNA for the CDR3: TGTGCCAGCAGCCAAGCACCTACCCTCGGGGGGCAGGAGCAGTTCTTC.

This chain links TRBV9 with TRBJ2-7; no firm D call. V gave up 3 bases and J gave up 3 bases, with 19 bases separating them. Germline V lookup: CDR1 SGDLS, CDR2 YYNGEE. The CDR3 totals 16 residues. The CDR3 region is CASSASVETPLYEQYF. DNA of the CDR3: TGTGCCAGCAGCGCGTCCGTTGAGACACCGCTCTACGAGCAGTACTTC.

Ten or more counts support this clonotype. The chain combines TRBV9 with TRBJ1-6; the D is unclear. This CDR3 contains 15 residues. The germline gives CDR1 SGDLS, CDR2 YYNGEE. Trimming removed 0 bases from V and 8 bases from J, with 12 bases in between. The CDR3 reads CASSVGVGWDSPLHF. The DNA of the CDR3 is TGTGCCAGCAGCGTAGGGGTTGGATGGGATTCACCCCTCCACTTT.

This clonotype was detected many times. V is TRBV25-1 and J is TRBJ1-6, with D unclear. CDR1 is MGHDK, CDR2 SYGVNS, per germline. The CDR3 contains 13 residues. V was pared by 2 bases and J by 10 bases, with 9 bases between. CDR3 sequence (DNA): TGTGCCAGCAGTGAAAGGGTTGGCTCACCCCTCCACTTT. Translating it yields CASSERVGSPLHF.

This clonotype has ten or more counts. In DNA form, the CDR3 reads TGTGCCAGCAGCCGAGGACAGTCCATCCATGGCTACACCTTC. It yields the protein CASSRGQSIHGYTF. The genes are TRBV3-1 and TRBJ1-2, with D possibly matching TRBD1 (6 bases). Trimming left V 4 bases short and J 6 bases short, with 15 bases between. The germline gives CDR1 LGHDT, CDR2 YNNKEL (reference sequence). CDR3 length: 14 amino acids.

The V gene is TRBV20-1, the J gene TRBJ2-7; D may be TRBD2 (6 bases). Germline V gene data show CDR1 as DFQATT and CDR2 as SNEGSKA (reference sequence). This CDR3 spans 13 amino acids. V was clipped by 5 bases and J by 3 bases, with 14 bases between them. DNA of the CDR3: TGCAGTGCTGTCCCGGACTACTTCTACGAGCAGTACTTC. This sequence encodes CSAVPDYFYEQYF.

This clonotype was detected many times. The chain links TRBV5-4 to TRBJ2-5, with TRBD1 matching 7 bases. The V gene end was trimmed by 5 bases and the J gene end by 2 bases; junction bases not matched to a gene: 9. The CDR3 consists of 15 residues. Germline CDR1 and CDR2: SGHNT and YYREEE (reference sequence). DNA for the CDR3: TGTGCCAGCAGTCGAGACAGGGCTTCTCAAGAGACCCAGTACTTC. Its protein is CASSRDRASQETQYF.